A selection of T cell receptor beta chains follows, all from one sample in a study of patients and donors after allogeneic stem cell transplantation. TCRdb itself ran the RT-PCR reads through MiXCR, one entry per CDR3 protein. The sample records around 240,000 distinct CDR3 sequences, 13% to 15% being singletons. What was sequenced was blood, either unsorted or a sorted T cell fraction (not recorded which). The source of these receptors is a human donor who was either an allogeneic HSCT recipient or a stem cell or donor lymphocyte infusion donor (not recorded which). It is not recorded whose cells these are; they may come from a transplant donor. CDR3s include the opening cysteine and the closing phenylalanine or tryptophan. D genes are given only for firm matches. Some rows mark clone size as missing; the rest say once, few, many or name a class of expanded clone.

j_call d_call v_call clone_size cdr3_nt cdr3_aa
TRBJ1-1 - TRBV4-1 many TGCGCCAGCAGCCGACGGGAGGGGGACACTGAAGCTTTCTTT CASSRREGDTEAFF
TRBJ1-2 - TRBV2 few TGTGCCAGCAAGTCCGGAGGTCCCTATGGCTACACCTTC CASKSGGPYGYTF
TRBJ2-1 TRBD1 TRBV20-1 few TGCAGTGCTAGACCCATCCTTCGACAGGGTATTCCTAATGAGCAGTTCTTC CSARPILRQGIPNEQFF
TRBJ2-3 - TRBV7-2 many TGTGCCAGCAGCGGTAGGACGCCCGGCACAGATACGCAGTATTTT CASSGRTPGTDTQYF
TRBJ1-6 TRBD1 TRBV10-3 - TGTGCCATCCGATTGGGACAGGGAAGTAATTCACCCCTCCACTTT CAIRLGQGSNSPLHF
TRBJ2-7 TRBD1 TRBV6-2/TRBV6-3 many TGTGCCAGCGGACGGGCAGGGGGCGTAGTCAACGAGCAGTACTTC CASGRAGGVVNEQYF
TRBJ2-1 - TRBV5-8 - TGTGCCAGCAGCTTGTACGCGGGGCTTTCTTACAATGAGCAGTTCTTC CASSLYAGLSYNEQFF
TRBJ1-1 - TRBV20-1 many TGCAGTGCTAGATGGGGCCCGAACACTGAAGCTTTCTTT CSARWGPNTEAFF
TRBJ2-3 TRBD2 TRBV6-1 - TGTGCCAGCACCAGGACTAGCGGGAGATCCGATACGCAGTATTTT CASTRTSGRSDTQYF
TRBJ2-1 - TRBV24-1 - TGTGCCACCAGTGAAACGGGATCCACTTACAATGAGCAGTTCTTC CATSETGSTYNEQFF
TRBJ2-3 - TRBV7-7 few TGTGCTAGCAGCTTAAGGGGGGGCAGGGCAGATACGCAGTATTTT CASSLRGGRADTQYF
TRBJ2-5 - TRBV10-3 few TGTGCCATCAAGGGGGCAGCGGGGCGAGAAGAGACCCAGTACTTC CAIKGAAGREETQYF
TRBJ2-5 - TRBV19 few TGTGCCAGTAGTATTATGCAGGGGTCGGGAGAGACCCAGTACTTC CASSIMQGSGETQYF
TRBJ2-2 - TRBV20-1 many TGCAGTGCTAGCCCTTTAGGGCTAGCGGGGGAGCTGTTTTTT CSASPLGLAGELFF
TRBJ2-7 - TRBV4-2 - TGTGCCAGCAGCCTAACCTTTGGAGGGTCCTACGAGCAGTACTTC CASSLTFGGSYEQYF